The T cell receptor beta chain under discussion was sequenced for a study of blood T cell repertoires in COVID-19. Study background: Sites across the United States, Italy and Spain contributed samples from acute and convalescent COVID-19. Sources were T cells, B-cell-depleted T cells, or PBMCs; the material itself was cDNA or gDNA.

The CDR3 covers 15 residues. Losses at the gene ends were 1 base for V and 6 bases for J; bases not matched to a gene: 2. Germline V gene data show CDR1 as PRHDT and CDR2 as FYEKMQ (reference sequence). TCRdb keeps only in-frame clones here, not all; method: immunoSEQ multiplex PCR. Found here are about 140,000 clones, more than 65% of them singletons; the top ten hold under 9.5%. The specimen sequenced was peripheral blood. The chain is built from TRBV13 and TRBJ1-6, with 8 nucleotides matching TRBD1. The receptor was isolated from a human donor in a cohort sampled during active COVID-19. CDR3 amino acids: CASSLETGVNSPLHF. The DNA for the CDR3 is TGTGCCAGCAGCTTAGAGACAGGGGTTAATTCACCCCTCCACTTT. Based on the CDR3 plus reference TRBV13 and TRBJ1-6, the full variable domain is AAGVIQSPRHLIKEKRETATLKCYPIPRHDTVYWYQQGPGQDPQFLISFYEKMQSDKGSIPDRFSAQQFSDYHSELNMSSLELGDSALYFCASSLETGVNSPLHFGNGTRLTVT.